These 18 T cell receptor beta chains share one sample of origin, sequenced in a study of blood T cells in healthy people across ages. A second PCR of about 7 to 11 cycles used a sample-barcoded 5' primer and a J-beta primer mix. TCRdb re-derived calls from the 5' RACE reads in MiXCR, one entry per CDR3 protein. The sample contains approximately 580,000 distinct CDR3 sequences, around 24% of which appear only once. The sample was also linked to a second study, of T cells of mothers and their children.

Sequencing was carried out using blood. These receptors originate from a boy between 10 and 17 years old in good health.

On this clonotype: A junction boundary mismatches the germline segment, possibly from a read error. The DNA of the CDR3 is TGTGCCAGTAGTGTTAGTAGCTCTGGAAACACCATATATTTT. It is translated as CASSVSSSGNTIYF. The chain combines TRBV2 with TRBJ1-3; D gene ambiguous. The CDR3 is 14 residues long. Germline assignment: CDR1 SNHLY and CDR2 FYNNEI.

This clonotype was found a few times. The gene calls are TRBV12-5 and TRBJ2-1; no definite D call. Judging by the DNA end, TRBJ2-7 fits better; the J call may be wrong. The CDR3 spans 14 residues. Germline V gives CDR1 LGHNT, CDR2 FRNRAP. This CDR3 reads CASVRACRDYEQYF. The CDR3 region has the DNA TGTGCTAGTGTCCGAGCTTGTAGAGACTACGAGCAGTACTTC.

Note on this clonotype: This may be a read error, as it is one base from a much larger clone. The rearrangement joins TRBV5-1 to TRBJ2-6; 9 positions agree with TRBD1. CDR3 length: 19 amino acids. Germline V gene lookup returns CDR1 SGHRS and CDR2 YFSETQ. The CDR3 loop is CASRFPGTGSPSGTNVLTF. CDR3 DNA: TGCGCCAGCAGATTCCCAGGGACAGGGTCGCCGTCTGGGACCAACGTCCTGACTTTC.

The gene calls are TRBV15 and TRBJ1-2, with TRBD1 matching 9 bases. This CDR3 has 14 residues. V lost 4 bases to trimming and J lost 10 bases; unmatched junction nucleotides: 10. Germline V lookup: CDR1 LNHNV, CDR2 YYDKDF (reference sequence). CDR3 sequence reads: CATSTGRTGVYYTF. The CDR3 nucleotides read TGTGCCACCAGCACGGGTCGGACAGGGGTTTACTACACCTTC.

This chain connects TRBV28 to TRBJ1-1; D remains ambiguous. Deletions cut 1 base from V and 3 bases from J, with 12 bases between. This CDR3 is built from 15 residues. Germline V lookup: CDR1 MDHEN, CDR2 SYDVKM. The CDR3 coding sequence is TGTGCCAGCAGTTTATCGGCCGTTGGGTACACTGAAGCTTTCTTT. This translates into CASSLSAVGYTEAFF.

In this sample, this clonotype turned up a few times. The chain has TRBV20-1 and TRBJ1-2; 7 bases are shared with TRBD1. This CDR3 has 12 amino acids. The germline CDR1 and CDR2 sequences are DFQATT and SNEGSKA (reference sequence). J lost 4 bases, V lost 6 bases, and 5 bases had no gene match. In DNA form, the CDR3 reads TGCAGTGCCCCGACAGGGCCCTATGGCTACACCTTC. This translates into CSAPTGPYGYTF.

This clonotype appeared a single time. This chain uses TRBV5-4 with TRBJ2-7, with 12 bases aligning to TRBD2. The end of the DNA aligns better with TRBJ2-1, so the J call may be wrong. Germline CDR1 SGHNT, CDR2 YYREEE (reference sequence). CDR3 length: 15 amino acids. The CDR3 DNA reads TGTGCCAGCAGCTACTCTAGCGGGGGGGACAATGAGCAGTTCTTC. Translated, it gives CASSYSSGGDNEQFF.

V usage is TRBV20-1 and J usage is TRBJ1-1; 7 bases align to TRBD1. The CDR3 runs to 13 residues. J lost 3 bases, V lost 2 bases, and 3 bases had no gene match. CDR1 is DFQATT, CDR2 SNEGSKA, per germline (reference sequence). The CDR3 bases are TGCAGTGCTAGATCAGACAGGGACACTGAAGCTTTCTTT. This sequence encodes CSARSDRDTEAFF.

This clonotype was seen only once. The chain couples TRBV12-3 or TRBV12-4 to TRBJ2-7; D is uncertain. The CDR3 loop spans 12 amino acids. The germline V and J ends were trimmed by 3 bases and 4 bases, with 7 bases remaining between them. The CDR3 sequence: CASSLIRYEQYF. The CDR3 nucleotides read TGTGCCAGCAGTTTGATCCGTTACGAGCAGTACTTC.

The CDR3, as DNA: TGTGCCAGCAGCCCACGGCGGGAGGTCACTCATTCGAACACCGGGGAGCTGTTTTTT. Translation gives CASSPRREVTHSNTGELFF. The chain has TRBV21-1 and TRBJ2-2; the D call of TRBD2 is as the table states it, not checked on the DNA. TRBV21-1 is annotated as a pseudogene. CDR3 length: 19 residues.

The chain uses TRBV7-2 and TRBJ1-2, with 9 bases lining up with TRBD1. Germline V CDR1 and CDR2: SGHTA, FQGNSA. After removal of 5 bases from V and 2 bases from J, the junction contained 9 bases not matched to a gene. The CDR3 is 16 residues long. CDR3 coding DNA: TGTGCCAGCAGCCCGGGACAGGGAGAAGCCAACTATGGCTACACCTTC. Translated: CASSPGQGEANYGYTF.

The V and J genes are TRBV4-1 and TRBJ1-4; no firm D call. Trimming cost V 2 bases and J 0 bases, with 4 bases left between them. CDR3 length: 14 amino acids. The germline V gene has CDR1 MGHRA and CDR2 YSYEKL. The CDR3 is CASSQTPTNEKLFF. The CDR3 DNA sequence: TGCGCCAGCAGCCAAACCCCAACTAATGAAAAACTGTTTTTT.

This clonotype has a handful of counts. The chain joins TRBV12-3 or TRBV12-4 to TRBJ1-1; weak D call: TRBD1 (6 bases). Trimming left V 6 bases short and J 6 bases short, with 26 bases between. The CDR3 is 17 amino acids. The CDR3 region is CASSVGGPRLMRAEAFF. CDR3 DNA: TGTGCCAGCAGCGTGGGGGGGCCCAGGTTAATGAGAGCTGAAGCTTTCTTT.

The chain uses TRBV14 and TRBJ2-1; D may be TRBD1 (6 bases). TRBJ2-7 explains the end of the DNA better; the J call may be wrong. Germline CDR1 reads SGHDN; CDR2 reads FVKESK. The CDR3 is 12 amino acids. This CDR3 is CASSQEGRGQYF. The CDR3 DNA reads as TGTGCCAGCAGCCAAGAGGGCAGGGGGCAGTACTTC.

There are a few counts of this clonotype. The chain employs TRBV24-1 and TRBJ2-3, with 8 bases matching TRBD1. CDR1 is KGHDR, CDR2 SFDVKD, per germline. This CDR3 comprises 16 residues. The ends lost 3 bases at V and 4 bases at J; junction bases unmatched: 8. CDR3 in amino acids: CATSDTRTGIADTQYF. The CDR3 bases are TGTGCCACCAGTGATACACGGACAGGGATCGCAGATACGCAGTATTTT.

Only a few counts were recorded for this clonotype. Its ends do not fully match the called genes, so a read error is possible. The chain combines TRBV7-3 with TRBJ2-3, with 7 bases identical to TRBD2. Germline assignment: CDR1 SGHTA and CDR2 FQGTGA. The CDR3 is made up of 16 amino acids. CDR3 sequence: CASSLTPAGGTDTQYF. CDR3 DNA sequence: TGTGCCAGCAGCCTAACCCCGGCGGGGGGCACAGATACGCAGTATTTT. Variable domain in full (rest from reference TRBV7-3 and TRBJ2-3): GAGVSQTPSNKVTEKGKYVELRCDPISGHTALYWYRQSLGQGPEFLIYFQGTGAADDSGLPNDRFFAVRPEGSVSTLKIQRTERGDSAVYLCASSLTPAGGTDTQYFGPGTRLTVL.

This clonotype turned up a few times. The CDR3 DNA reads as TGTGCCAGCAGCCCCCCGGGACTAGCGGGAGTGATTAGCACAGATACGCAGTATTTT. This codes for CASSPPGLAGVISTDTQYF. The V call is TRBV7-9, the J call TRBJ2-3, with 14 bases identical to TRBD2. Germline CDR1 and CDR2: SEHNR and FQNEAQ (reference sequence). The V segment lost 5 bases and the J segment 0 bases; nucleotides outside the gene matches: 10. The CDR3 extends over 19 amino acids.

This clonotype was counted a few times. CDR3 residues: CASSPTGTSGRAFGEQFF. CDR3 bases: TGTGCCAGCAGCCCCACCGGGACTAGCGGGAGGGCATTCGGTGAGCAGTTCTTC. The chain carries TRBV13 and TRBJ2-1; 16 positions agree with TRBD2. Germline values: CDR1 PRHDT, CDR2 FYEKMQ (reference sequence). The J segment lost 9 bases and the V segment lost 5 bases, leaving 13 bases of the junction unmatched. The CDR3 is 18 amino acids.